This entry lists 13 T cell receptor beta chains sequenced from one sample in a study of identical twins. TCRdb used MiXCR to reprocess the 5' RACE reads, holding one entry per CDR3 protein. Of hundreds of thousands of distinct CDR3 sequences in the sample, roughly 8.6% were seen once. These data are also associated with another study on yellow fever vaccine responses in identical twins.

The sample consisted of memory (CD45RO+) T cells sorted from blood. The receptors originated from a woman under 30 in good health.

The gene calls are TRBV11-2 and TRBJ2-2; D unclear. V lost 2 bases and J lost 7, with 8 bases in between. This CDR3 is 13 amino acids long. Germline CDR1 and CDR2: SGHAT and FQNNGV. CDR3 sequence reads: CASSLPRSGELFF. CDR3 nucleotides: TGTGCCAGCAGCTTACCCCGGAGCGGGGAGCTGTTTTTT.

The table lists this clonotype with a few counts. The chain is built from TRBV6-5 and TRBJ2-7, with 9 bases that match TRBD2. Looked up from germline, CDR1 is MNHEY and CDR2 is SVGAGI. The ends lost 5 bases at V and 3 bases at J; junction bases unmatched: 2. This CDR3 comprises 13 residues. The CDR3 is CASSVLAGYEQYV. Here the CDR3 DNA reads TGTGCCAGCAGTGTACTAGCGGGCTACGAGCAGTACGTC.

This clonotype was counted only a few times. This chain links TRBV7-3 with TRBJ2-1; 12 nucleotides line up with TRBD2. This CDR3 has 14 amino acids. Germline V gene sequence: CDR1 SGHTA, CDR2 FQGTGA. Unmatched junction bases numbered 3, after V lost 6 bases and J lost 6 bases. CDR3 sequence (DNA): TGTGCCAGCAGTACGACTAGCGGGGGCAATGAGCAGTTCTTC. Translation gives CASSTTSGGNEQFF.

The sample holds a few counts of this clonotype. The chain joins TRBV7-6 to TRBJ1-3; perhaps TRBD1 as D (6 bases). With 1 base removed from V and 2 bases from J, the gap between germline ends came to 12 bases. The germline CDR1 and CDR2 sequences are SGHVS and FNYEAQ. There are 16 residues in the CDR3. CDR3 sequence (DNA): TGTGCCAGCAGCTTAGTAGGTACAGGGCCTGGAAACACCATATATTTT. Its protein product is CASSLVGTGPGNTIYF.

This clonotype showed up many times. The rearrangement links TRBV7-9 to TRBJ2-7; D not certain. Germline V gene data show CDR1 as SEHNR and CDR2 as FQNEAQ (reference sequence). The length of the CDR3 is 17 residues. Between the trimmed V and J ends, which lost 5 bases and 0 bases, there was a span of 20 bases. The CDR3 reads CASSPPVHTHVSYEQYF. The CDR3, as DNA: TGTGCCAGCAGCCCCCCAGTCCACACCCACGTCTCCTACGAGCAGTACTTC.

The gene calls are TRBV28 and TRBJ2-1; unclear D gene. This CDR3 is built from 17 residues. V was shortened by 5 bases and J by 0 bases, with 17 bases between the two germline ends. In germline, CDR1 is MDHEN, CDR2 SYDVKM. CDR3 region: CASSPGIHHLSYNEQFF. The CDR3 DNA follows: TGTGCCAGCAGTCCGGGCATACACCATCTCTCCTACAATGAGCAGTTCTTC.

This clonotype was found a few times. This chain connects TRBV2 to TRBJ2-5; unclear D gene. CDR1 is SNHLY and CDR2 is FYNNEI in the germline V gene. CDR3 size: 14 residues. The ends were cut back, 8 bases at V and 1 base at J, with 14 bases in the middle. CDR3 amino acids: CASGTNLFQETQYF. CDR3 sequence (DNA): TGTGCCAGCGGCACCAATCTGTTCCAAGAGACCCAGTACTTC.

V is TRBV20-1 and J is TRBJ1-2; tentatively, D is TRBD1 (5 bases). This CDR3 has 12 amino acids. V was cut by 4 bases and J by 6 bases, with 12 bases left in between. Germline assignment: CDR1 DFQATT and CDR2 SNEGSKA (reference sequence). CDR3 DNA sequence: TGCAGTGCTAATCAGGGTGACGATGGCTACACCTTC. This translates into CSANQGDDGYTF.

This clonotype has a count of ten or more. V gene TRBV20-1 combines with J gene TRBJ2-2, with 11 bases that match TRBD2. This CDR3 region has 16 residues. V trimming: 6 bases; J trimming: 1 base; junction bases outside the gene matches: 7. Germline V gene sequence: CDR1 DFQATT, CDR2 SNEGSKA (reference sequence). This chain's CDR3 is CSAPGLAVGNTGELFF. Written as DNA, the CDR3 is TGCAGTGCCCCGGGACTAGCGGTGGGGAACACCGGGGAGCTGTTTTTT.

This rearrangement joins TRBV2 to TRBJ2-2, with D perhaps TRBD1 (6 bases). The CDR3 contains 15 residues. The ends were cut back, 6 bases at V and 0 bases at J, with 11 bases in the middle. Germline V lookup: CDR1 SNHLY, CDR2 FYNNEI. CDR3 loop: CASRAGASNTGELFF. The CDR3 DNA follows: TGTGCCAGCAGGGCAGGGGCCTCGAACACCGGGGAGCTGTTTTTT.

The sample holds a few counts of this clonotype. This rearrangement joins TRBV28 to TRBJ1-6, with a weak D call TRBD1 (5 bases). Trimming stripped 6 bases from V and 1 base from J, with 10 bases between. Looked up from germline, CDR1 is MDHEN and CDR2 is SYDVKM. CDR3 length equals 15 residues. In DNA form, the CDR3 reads TGTGCCAGCAGCCCGGACACGTCCTATAATTCACCCCTCCACTTT. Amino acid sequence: CASSPDTSYNSPLHF.

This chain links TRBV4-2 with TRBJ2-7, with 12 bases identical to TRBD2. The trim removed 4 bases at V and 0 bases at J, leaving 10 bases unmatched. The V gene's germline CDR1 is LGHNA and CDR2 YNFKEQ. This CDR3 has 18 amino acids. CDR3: CASSLTTSGSTFSYEQYF. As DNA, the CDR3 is TGTGCCAGCAGCCTCACGACTAGCGGGAGCACGTTCTCCTACGAGCAGTACTTC.

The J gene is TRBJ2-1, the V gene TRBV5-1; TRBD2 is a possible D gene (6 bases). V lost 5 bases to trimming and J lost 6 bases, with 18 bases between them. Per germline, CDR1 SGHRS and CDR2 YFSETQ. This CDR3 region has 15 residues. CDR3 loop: CASRAGSFSGNEQFF. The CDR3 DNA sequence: TGCGCCAGCAGGGCCGGGAGTTTTTCAGGCAATGAGCAGTTCTTC.